The 7 T cell receptor beta chains listed next were all sequenced from one sample in a study of cytomegalovirus exposure and HLA in healthy donors. It was with 60 Vbeta and 13 Jbeta primers that the PCR ran. Clones were sequenced by immunoSEQ multiplex PCR, and TCRdb holds only the in-frame ones, with some missing. The sample records fewer than 110,000 clones, approximately 85% being singletons. The sequenced sample was PBMCs. These receptors were taken from a man aged 30 to 45 in good health and CMV-seronegative.

The rearrangement links TRBV2 to TRBJ1-6, with D uncertain. CDR3 size: 18 residues. The germline V gene has CDR1 SNHLY and CDR2 FYNNEI. V gave up 1 base and J gave up 0 bases, with 13 bases separating them. CDR3 sequence reads: CASSEVRKAFSYNSPLHF. The CDR3 DNA sequence: TGTGCCAGCAGTGAAGTCAGGAAGGCGTTCTCCTATAATTCACCCCTCCACTTT.

Concerning this clone: The sample holds other DNA sequences that translate to the same CDR3. V is TRBV30 and J is TRBJ1-4, with TRBD1 identical over 9 bases. V lost 3 bases and J lost 6; bases outside the gene matches: 2. Germline assignment: CDR1 GTSNPN and CDR2 SVGIG (reference sequence). The CDR3 is 13 residues long. CDR3 in DNA: TGTGCCTGGAGCCGGGACAGGGATGAAAAACTGTTTTTT. The encoded protein is CAWSRDRDEKLFF.

The chain employs TRBV29-1 and TRBJ2-5; the match to TRBD1 covers 9 bases. Germline V gene lookup returns CDR1 SQVTM and CDR2 ANQGSEA. This CDR3 is built from 16 residues. Losses at the gene ends were 8 bases for V and 5 bases for J; bases not matched to a gene: 18. CDR3 in amino acids: CSPDQGGQGFWETQYF. For the CDR3, the DNA is TGCAGCCCTGATCAGGGAGGACAGGGGTTTTGGGAGACCCAGTACTTC.

As concerns this clone: Other DNA sequences in this sample translate to the same CDR3. V and J are TRBV5-4 and TRBJ2-1; D is uncertain. Trimming cost V 0 bases and J 0 bases, with 4 bases left between them. Germline CDR1 and CDR2: SGHNT and YYREEE (reference sequence). The CDR3 loop spans 14 amino acids. DNA of the CDR3: TGTGCCAGCAGCTTGGCAGGCTCCTACAATGAGCAGTTCTTC. Residues: CASSLAGSYNEQFF.

The gene calls are TRBV27 and TRBJ2-3; TRBD2 agrees at 8 bases. V lost 3 bases and J lost 3; bases outside the gene matches: 8. CDR3 length equals 16 residues. Germline V gene lookup returns CDR1 MNHEY and CDR2 SMNVEV (reference sequence). Here the CDR3 reads CASSFSPGGATDTQYF. DNA for the CDR3: TGTGCCAGCAGTTTTTCTCCCGGGGGGGCGACAGATACGCAGTATTTT.

This clone turned up a few times. This rearrangement joins TRBV7-2 to TRBJ2-1, with D uncertain. The CDR3 spans 12 residues. Germline assignment: CDR1 SGHTA and CDR2 FQGNSA. The ends were cut back, 3 bases at V and 16 bases at J, with 16 bases in the middle. This CDR3 reads CASSLTTYGLFF. The CDR3 bases are TGTGCCAGCAGCTTGACGACCTATGGGCTCTTCTTC.

The chain couples TRBV29-1 to TRBJ1-1; D is ambiguous. Trimming left V 3 bases short and J 0 bases short, with 8 bases between. The V gene's germline CDR1 is SQVTM and CDR2 ANQGSEA. The CDR3 is 13 residues long. The CDR3 DNA is TGCAGCGTTGACAGGAGGATGAACACTGAAGCTTTCTTT. Translated, it gives CSVDRRMNTEAFF.